The T cell receptor beta chain described here comes from a study of blood T cell repertoires in COVID-19. Study context: The United States, Italy and Spain supplied acute and convalescent COVID-19 samples.

There are a few counts of this clone. The CDR3 covers 14 residues. Germline values: CDR1 SGHRS, CDR2 YFSETQ. Trimming stripped 3 bases from V and 3 bases from J, with 10 bases between. As processed by the authors: Amplification of reference gene primers provided the estimated nucleated cell counts. Libraries were prepared by immunoSEQ multiplex PCR; TCRdb keeps only in-frame clonotypes and omits some of them. The V and J calls and clone size were taken over from that table, and D and trimming were inferred from the DNA. The profile shows 70,000 to 85,000 clones, about 85% of them singletons. This receptor was obtained from a woman aged 45-60 years with active or convalescent COVID-19. The sequenced sample was peripheral blood. The chain couples TRBV5-1 to TRBJ2-1, with D perhaps TRBD2 (5 bases). The CDR3, as DNA: TGCGCCAGCAGCTCCCCGGGGAGCTACAATGAGCAGTTCTTC. The encoded protein is CASSSPGSYNEQFF.